The clone carrying this T cell receptor beta chain was picked up a small number of times. What it binds is unknown. The sample originates from a study of T cells after yellow fever vaccination. Points from the study as a whole: Weaker, the secondary response had a peak occurring faster, on day 5 versus 15. CD4 and CD8 compartments shared a small share of clonotypes, likely from convergent recombination. Bulk-population clonotypes that are abundant could appear as contaminants in FACS-sorted repertoires.

TCRdb re-called the 5' RACE reads with MiXCR, one entry per CDR3 protein. This sample has 300,000 to 400,000 distinct CDR3 sequences, with under 15% found just once. After removal of 6 bases from V and 4 bases from J, the junction contained 14 bases not matched to a gene. The CDR3 sequence is 18 residues long. The V gene's germline CDR1 is LNHDA and CDR2 SQIVND (reference sequence). The chain employs TRBV19 and TRBJ2-6, with 8 positions matching TRBD1. The origin of this receptor is a man younger than 35 who received the YFV17D yellow fever vaccine. The sequencing here drew on CD4+ T cells sorted from PBMCs, taken 15 days after the yellow fever booster vaccination. In DNA form, the CDR3 reads TGTGCCAGTAGCCCTAAGGGGACAGGTTTATCGGGGGCCAACGTCCTGACTTTC. Its translation is CASSPKGTGLSGANVLTF.